This is a list of T cell receptor beta chains from one sample in a study of control samples from healthy donors and cancer patients. Here immunoSEQ multiplex PCR was the method, and the copy in TCRdb shows in-frame clones only, minus some. The table lists fewer than 250,000 clones, around 90% of them singletons. What was sequenced was blood. The receptor set was obtained from a man between 25 and 39 years old in good health. Each CDR3 is given with its conserved first and last residue. A D gene is named only where the DNA matches it firmly. The size of a clone is reported for some rows only, either as once, few or many, or as a class for expanded clones.

j_call clone_size v_call d_call cdr3_aa cdr3_nt
TRBJ2-3 - TRBV6-5 TRBD2 CASNSMGGAGGTQYF TGTGCCAGCAATTCAATGGGAGGGGCCGGGGGTACGCAGTATTTT
TRBJ1-5 - TRBV4-2 TRBD1 CASSYVDRGGNQPQHF TGTGCCAGCAGCTACGTGGACAGGGGAGGCAATCAGCCCCAGCATTTT
TRBJ2-2 - TRBV27 - CAIIGGTGELFF TGTGCCATCATTGGGGGGACCGGGGAGCTGTTTTTT
TRBJ1-2 - TRBV5-6 - CASSLGGLTYGYTF TGTGCCAGCAGCCTTGGAGGGCTTACTTATGGCTACACCTTC
TRBJ1-6 - TRBV11-2 TRBD1 CASSADRGRNSPLHF TGTGCCAGCAGCGCCGACAGGGGTCGGAATTCACCCCTCCACTTT
TRBJ2-3 - TRBV9 TRBD1 CASSNGQGLASTDTQYF TGTGCCAGCAGCAATGGACAGGGCTTGGCTAGCACAGATACGCAGTATTTT
TRBJ1-1 - TRBV7-3 - CASSLTGGDLKNTEAFF TGTGCCAGCAGCTTAACGGGAGGGGACCTCAAGAACACTGAAGCTTTCTTT
TRBJ2-3 - TRBV24-1 - CATKGSDPAGVETDTQYF TGTGCCACCAAGGGATCAGACCCGGCCGGCGTGGAAACAGATACGCAGTATTTT
TRBJ1-5 - TRBV2 - CASSEEGSNQPQHF TGTGCCAGCAGTGAGGAGGGTAGCAATCAGCCCCAGCATTTT
TRBJ2-7 - TRBV7-9 - CASSLGSYEQYF TGTGCCAGCAGCTTAGGGTCGTACGAGCAGTACTTC
TRBJ1-3 - TRBV5-5 TRBD1 CASSPRTGGNTIYF TGTGCCAGCAGCCCACGGACAGGGGGAAACACCATATATTTT
TRBJ2-3 - TRBV11-3 TRBD1 CASSSGTGALGTDTQYF TGTGCCAGCAGTTCCGGGACAGGGGCGCTGGGCACAGATACGCAGTATTTT
TRBJ2-4 - TRBV5-1 - CASSLVPGATKNIQYF TGCGCCAGCAGCTTGGTTCCGGGGGCGACCAAAAACATTCAGTACTTC
TRBJ2-7 - TRBV27 TRBD1 CASSISGQSYEQYF TGTGCCAGCAGTATCTCGGGACAGTCCTACGAGCAGTACTTC
TRBJ1-6 - TRBV19 TRBD1 CASRTGRNSPLHF TGTGCCAGTCGGACAGGCAGGAATTCACCCCTCCACTTT
TRBJ1-5 - TRBV6-5 - CASRSQEGNQPQHF TGTGCCAGCAGGTCCCAGGAGGGCAATCAGCCCCAGCATTTT
TRBJ2-2 - TRBV30 - CAWSVDGDPGNGELFF TGTGCCTGGAGTGTAGACGGGGACCCGGGGAACGGGGAGCTGTTTTTT
TRBJ2-3 - TRBV30 - CAWSIGGTDTQYF TGTGCCTGGAGCATCGGGGGTACAGATACGCAGTATTTT
TRBJ1-5 - TRBV3-1/TRBV3-2 - CASSRQEGQPQHF TGTGCCAGCAGCCGCCAGGAGGGTCAGCCCCAGCATTTT
TRBJ1-6 - TRBV7-9 TRBD1 CASSPGTGYNSPLHF TGTGCCAGCAGCCCCGGGACAGGGTATAATTCACCCCTCCACTTT
TRBJ1-1 - TRBV6-1 - CASSQTLKYTEAFF TGTGCCAGCAGTCAGACCCTTAAGTACACTGAAGCTTTCTTT
TRBJ1-4 - TRBV19 TRBD1 CASRITGGNEKLFF TGTGCCAGTAGAATTACAGGGGGTAATGAAAAACTGTTTTTT
TRBJ1-5 few TRBV30 - CAWSPRGRGTNQPQHF TGTGCCTGGAGTCCGCGGGGGCGAGGGACAAATCAGCCCCAGCATTTT
TRBJ2-7 - TRBV30 TRBD2 CAWSLAGGPYEQYF TGTGCCTGGAGCCTAGCGGGGGGGCCCTACGAGCAGTACTTC
TRBJ2-7 - TRBV13 TRBD2 CASSLGPSGGVEQYF TGTGCCAGCAGCTTAGGCCCTAGCGGGGGGGTCGAGCAGTACTTC
TRBJ1-1 - TRBV3-1/TRBV3-2 - CASSQDLGADSEAFF TGTGCCAGCAGCCAAGATTTAGGGGCGGACAGTGAAGCTTTCTTT
TRBJ2-2 - TRBV7-9 TRBD2 CASSKAGGYTGELFF TGTGCCAGCAGCAAAGCGGGGGGTTACACCGGGGAGCTGTTTTTT
TRBJ1-3 - TRBV19 TRBD1 CASPLEGQGAASFPGNTIYF TGTGCCAGCCCCCTTGAAGGACAGGGGGCGGCCTCCTTCCCTGGAAACACCATATATTTT
TRBJ2-7 - TRBV4-2 - CASSQDLQGGYEQYF TGTGCCAGCAGCCAAGACCTGCAGGGTGGCTACGAGCAGTACTTC
TRBJ2-1 - TRBV4-1 - CASSPVSIIEQFF TGCGCCAGCAGCCCAGTGTCAATCATCGAGCAGTTCTTC
TRBJ2-3 - TRBV5-1 TRBD2 CASSWGLAGLGDTQYF TGCGCCAGCAGCTGGGGACTAGCGGGCCTAGGGGATACGCAGTATTTT
TRBJ1-4 once TRBV10-2 - CASSEASRNEKLFF TGCGCCAGCAGTGAGGCGTCCCGGAATGAAAAACTGTTTTTT
TRBJ1-2 - TRBV6-2/TRBV6-3 TRBD1 CASSPMGDRGFGYTF TGTGCCAGCAGTCCGATGGGGGACAGGGGTTTTGGCTACACCTTC
TRBJ2-7 - TRBV24-1 - CATSAGRSEQYF TGTGCCACCAGTGCCGGGCGGAGTGAGCAGTACTTC
TRBJ1-2 - TRBV11-3 TRBD1 CASSPGQEADGYTF TGTGCCAGCAGCCCGGGACAGGAGGCCGATGGCTACACCTTC
TRBJ2-7 - TRBV29-1 TRBD1 CSVGGQGDYEQYF TGCAGCGTGGGAGGACAGGGGGACTACGAGCAGTACTTC
TRBJ1-6 - TRBV27 - CASRGGASSPLHF TGTGCCAGTCGCGGGGGGGCAAGTTCACCCCTCCACTTT
TRBJ1-6 - TRBV2 - CASRPRAGSPLHF TGTGCCAGCCGACCCAGGGCGGGTTCGCCCCTCCACTTT
TRBJ2-3 - TRBV6-5 TRBD2 CASSYGSGADTQYF TGTGCCAGCAGTTACGGCAGCGGGGCGGATACGCAGTATTTT
TRBJ2-7 few TRBV25-1 - CASSEYDSSYEQYF TGTGCCAGCAGTGAATATGACAGCTCCTACGAGCAGTACTTC
TRBJ2-1 - TRBV24-1 TRBD1 CATSDPGQGANEQFF TGTGCCACCAGTGACCCGGGACAGGGTGCCAATGAGCAGTTCTTC
TRBJ2-1 - TRBV2 - CASPRIGGNVNEQFF TGTGCCAGCCCTCGGATTGGCGGGAATGTAAATGAGCAGTTCTTC
TRBJ1-6 - TRBV11-1 - CASSFRGTGLNSPLHF TGTGCCAGCAGCTTTAGAGGTACAGGTCTTAATTCACCCCTCCACTTT
TRBJ1-1 - TRBV5-8 - CASSPGLAREAFF TGTGCCAGCAGCCCGGGGCTCGCCAGGGAAGCTTTCTTT
TRBJ1-2 - TRBV19 - CASSEDGDYGYTF TGTGCCAGTAGTGAGGACGGAGACTATGGCTACACCTTC
TRBJ1-6 - TRBV19 TRBD1 CASSPNDRVNSPLHF TGTGCCAGTAGCCCGAACGACAGGGTAAATTCACCCCTCCACTTT
TRBJ1-2 - TRBV12-3/TRBV12-4 - CASSQGPGYGYTF TGTGCCAGCAGCCAGGGGCCCGGATATGGCTACACCTTC
TRBJ2-7 - TRBV3-1/TRBV3-2 - CASSQDLEPGAYEQYF TGTGCCAGCAGCCAAGACCTGGAGCCGGGGGCCTACGAGCAGTACTTC
TRBJ1-1 once TRBV11-2 - CASGKQGLNTEAFF TGTGCCAGCGGGAAACAGGGATTGAACACTGAAGCTTTCTTT
TRBJ1-5 - TRBV4-1 - CASSQDDRTDQRPQHF TGCGCCAGCAGCCAAGATGATCGCACAGACCAACGGCCCCAGCATTTT
TRBJ2-2 - TRBV3-1/TRBV3-2 - CASSPLGSTGELFF TGTGCCAGCAGCCCACTAGGGAGCACCGGGGAGCTGTTTTTT
TRBJ1-1 once TRBV9 - CASSAHPQKNTEAFF TGTGCCAGCAGCGCACACCCTCAAAAGAACACTGAAGCTTTCTTT
TRBJ2-7 few TRBV2 TRBD1 CASSGLSGTGDYEQYF TGTGCCAGCAGTGGCCTATCCGGGACAGGGGACTACGAGCAGTACTTC
TRBJ2-7 - TRBV6-1 - CASSELEWGRSTYEQYF TGTGCCAGCAGTGAATTAGAATGGGGCAGGAGTACCTACGAGCAGTACTTC
TRBJ1-2 once TRBV25-1 - CASSEPGRGYTF TGTGCCAGCAGTGAGCCCGGGCGAGGCTACACCTTC